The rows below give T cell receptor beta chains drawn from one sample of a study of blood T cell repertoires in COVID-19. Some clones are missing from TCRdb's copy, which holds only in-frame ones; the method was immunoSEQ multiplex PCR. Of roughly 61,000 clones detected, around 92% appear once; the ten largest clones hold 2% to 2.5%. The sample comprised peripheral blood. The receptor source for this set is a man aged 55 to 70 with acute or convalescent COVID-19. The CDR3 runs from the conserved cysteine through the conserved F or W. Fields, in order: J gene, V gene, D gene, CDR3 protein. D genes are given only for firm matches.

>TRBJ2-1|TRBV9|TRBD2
CASSGDASGRTYNEQFF
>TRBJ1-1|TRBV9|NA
CASSVGGHSITEAFF
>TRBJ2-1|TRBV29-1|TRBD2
CSSSGRAHNEQFF
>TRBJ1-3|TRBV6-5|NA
CASRSGGVGNTIYF
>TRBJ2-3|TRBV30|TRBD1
CAWSVRDRTSTDTQYF
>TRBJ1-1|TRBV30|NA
CAWSPVWGGDTEAFF
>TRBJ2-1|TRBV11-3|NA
CASSPSRQGPLSNEQFF
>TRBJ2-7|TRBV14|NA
CASSPPGGETWYEQYF
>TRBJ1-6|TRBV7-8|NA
CASSLSGGVSNSPLHF
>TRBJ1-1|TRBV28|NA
CASSSRGLGPNTEAFF
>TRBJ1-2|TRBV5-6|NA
CASSLERNYGYTF
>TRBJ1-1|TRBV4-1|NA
CASSQDLASDTEAFF
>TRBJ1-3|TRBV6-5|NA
CASSPQQMQGNTIYF
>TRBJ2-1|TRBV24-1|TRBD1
CATSDLRDRGGNEQFF
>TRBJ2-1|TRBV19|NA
CASSIGSSYNEQFF
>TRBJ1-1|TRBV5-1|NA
CASSELGQPNTEAFF
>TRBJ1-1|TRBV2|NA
CASSEVRVTEAFF
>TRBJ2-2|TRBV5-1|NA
CASSLKGTNTGELFF
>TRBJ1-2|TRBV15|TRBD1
CATSRAHVTGGAAGYTF
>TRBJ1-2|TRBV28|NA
CASSTKTGYTF
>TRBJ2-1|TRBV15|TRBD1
CATSREGQVWNEQFF
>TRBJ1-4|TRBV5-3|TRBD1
CARSWLQGWEKLFF
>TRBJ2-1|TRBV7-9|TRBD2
CASFGTSTFDEQFF
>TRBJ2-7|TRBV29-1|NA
CSVEPDNSYEQYF
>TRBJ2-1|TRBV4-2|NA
CASSPGGRGSSYNEQFF
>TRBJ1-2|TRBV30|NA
CAWSQGSPNYGYTF
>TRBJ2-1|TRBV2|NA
CANQRVSYNEQFF
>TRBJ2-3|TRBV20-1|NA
CSASRLDRSTDTQYF
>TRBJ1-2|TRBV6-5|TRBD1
CAGRTGGAFYGYTF
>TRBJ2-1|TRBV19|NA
CASSIEWGDSYEQFF
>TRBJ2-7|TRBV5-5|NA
CASSLDPGSYEQYF
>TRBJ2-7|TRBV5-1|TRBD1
CASTPGTGPPYEQYF
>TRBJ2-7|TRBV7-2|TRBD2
CASSITAGGLYEQYF
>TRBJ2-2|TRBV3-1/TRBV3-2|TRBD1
CASSHLGTGNTGELFF
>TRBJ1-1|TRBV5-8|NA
CASSFRVSNTEAFF
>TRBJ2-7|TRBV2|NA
CASRTPYEQYF
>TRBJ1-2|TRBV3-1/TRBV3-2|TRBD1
CASSQLDRGPLGYTF
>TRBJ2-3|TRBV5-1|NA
CASNPTGRTDTQYF
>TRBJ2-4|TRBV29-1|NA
CSVDIAQGIQYF
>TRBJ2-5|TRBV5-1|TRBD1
CASSLFTGGLSQETQYF
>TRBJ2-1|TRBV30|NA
CAWSHSSRGEQFF
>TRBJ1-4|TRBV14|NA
CASSPLRAGEQEKLFF
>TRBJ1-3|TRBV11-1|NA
CASSLIREADTIYF
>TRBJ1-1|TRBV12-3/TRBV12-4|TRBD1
CASRGQGNTEAFF
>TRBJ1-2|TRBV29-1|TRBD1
CSVEGQTYGYTF
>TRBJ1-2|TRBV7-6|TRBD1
CASSLEAGQGGRNGYTF
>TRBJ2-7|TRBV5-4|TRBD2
CASSVGLAGAYEQYF
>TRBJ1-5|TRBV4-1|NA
CASSRREAIDNQPQHF
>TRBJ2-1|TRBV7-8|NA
CASSLRRGGQFF
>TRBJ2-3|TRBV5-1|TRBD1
CASSQRTGATDTQYF
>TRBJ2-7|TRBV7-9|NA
CASSLARLGGSYEQYF
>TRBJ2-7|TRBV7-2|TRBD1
CASSLDRANEQYF
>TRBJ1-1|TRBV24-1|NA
CATRSGNTEAFF
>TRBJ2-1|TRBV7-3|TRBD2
CASSWTRAAYNEQFF
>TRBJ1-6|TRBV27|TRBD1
CASSIDRGWDSPLHF
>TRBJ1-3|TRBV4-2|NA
CASSQEGGGNTIYF
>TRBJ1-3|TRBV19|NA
CASSTTASSSGNTIYF